This TCR beta chain is from a study of CD8 T cells in ankylosing spondylitis. Study conclusions and caveats: In synovial fluid and blood from reactive arthritis, some motif variants were previously reported. There was a TCR beta motif, made of several highly homologous variants, that appeared characteristic of ankylosing spondylitis blood.

For TCR beta, libraries came from quantitative 5'-RACE with molecular barcodes. TCRdb re-derived calls from the 5' RACE reads in MiXCR, one entry per CDR3 protein. The repertoire holds a few hundred thousand distinct CDR3 sequences, with roughly 18% as singletons. As to this clonotype: As yet, its antigen is unknown.

CDR3 length: 14 amino acids. Germline V gives CDR1 DFQATT, CDR2 SNEGSKA (reference sequence). V dropped 0 bases and J dropped 2; count of bases not matched to a gene: 3. Input material: blood, either unsorted or a sorted T cell fraction (not recorded which). The sequence was collected from a male donor with ankylosing spondylitis. J is TRBJ2-7 and V is TRBV20-1; 8 bases match TRBD2. As DNA, the CDR3 is TGCAGTGCTAGAGATTTGCGGGGGGCCTACGAGCAGTACTTC. Amino acid sequence: CSARDLRGAYEQYF.